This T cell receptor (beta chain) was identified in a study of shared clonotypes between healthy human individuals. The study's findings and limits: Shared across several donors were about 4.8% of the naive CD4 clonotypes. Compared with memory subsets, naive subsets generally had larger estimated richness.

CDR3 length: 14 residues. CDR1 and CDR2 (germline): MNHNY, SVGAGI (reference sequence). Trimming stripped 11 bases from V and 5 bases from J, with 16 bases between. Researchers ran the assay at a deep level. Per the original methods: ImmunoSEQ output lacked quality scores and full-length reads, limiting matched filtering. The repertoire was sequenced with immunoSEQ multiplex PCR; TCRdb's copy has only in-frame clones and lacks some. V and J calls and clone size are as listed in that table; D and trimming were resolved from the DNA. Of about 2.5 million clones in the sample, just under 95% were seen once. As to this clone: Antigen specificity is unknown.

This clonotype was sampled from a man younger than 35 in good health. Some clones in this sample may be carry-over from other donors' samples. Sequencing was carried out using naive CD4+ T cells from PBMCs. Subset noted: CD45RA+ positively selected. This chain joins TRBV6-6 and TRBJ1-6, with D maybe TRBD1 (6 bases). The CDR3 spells CAVHGGIDNSPLHF. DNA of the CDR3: TGTGCCGTCCACGGGGGCATAGATAATTCACCCCTCCACTTT.